This passage covers 30 T cell receptor beta chains from one sample sequenced in a study of blood T cells in healthy people across ages. Next came a second PCR, run for about 6 to 12 cycles, which used a sample-barcoded 5' primer along with a J-beta primer mix. TCRdb independently ran MiXCR on the 5' RACE reads; one entry per CDR3 protein. The table records hundreds of thousands of distinct CDR3 sequences, 22% of them present only once. The sequenced sample was blood. These TCRs come from a man aged 65 to 85 in good health.

The chain combines TRBV5-1 with TRBJ1-2; D remains unclear. The V gene's germline CDR1 is SGHRS and CDR2 YFSETQ. Trimming shortened V by 1 base and J by 7 bases, and 17 bases separated the two germline ends. This CDR3 has 15 residues. CDR3 sequence reads: CASSLLPGIDIGYTF. The DNA for the CDR3 is TGCGCCAGCAGCTTGCTCCCGGGGATCGATATTGGCTACACCTTC.

This clonotype was picked up a small number of times. V usage is TRBV24-1 and J usage is TRBJ2-1; maybe TRBD1 (5 bases). The CDR3 sequence is 16 residues long. Germline V CDR1 and CDR2: KGHDR, SFDVKD. The V end lost 0 bases, the J end lost 6 bases, and 14 bases lay between the germline ends. The CDR3 loop reads CATSDLSGAGSNEQFF. The CDR3 nucleotides are TGTGCCACCAGTGATTTGAGTGGGGCAGGAAGCAATGAGCAGTTCTTC.

This clonotype was counted a few times. The chain recombines TRBV20-1 with TRBJ2-5; 12 nucleotides match TRBD2. The ends lost 2 bases at V and 3 bases at J; junction bases unmatched: 7. The CDR3 sequence is 16 residues long. CDR1 and CDR2 (germline): DFQATT, SNEGSKA (reference sequence). The CDR3: CSARPFGLAGKETQYF. The DNA of the CDR3 is TGCAGTGCTAGACCTTTTGGACTAGCGGGAAAAGAGACCCAGTACTTC.

The rearrangement links TRBV20-1 to TRBJ1-1; 7 bases are a match to TRBD1. This CDR3 is 13 amino acids long. Trimming cost V 6 bases and J 4 bases; bases outside gene matches: 8. Germline V lookup: CDR1 DFQATT, CDR2 SNEGSKA (reference sequence). CDR3 sequence reads: CSAERQGLTEAFF. The CDR3 DNA follows: TGCAGTGCCGAAAGACAGGGCCTCACTGAAGCTTTCTTT.

The CDR3 region is CSAPQGAGYTF. The CDR3 nucleotides read TGCAGTGCTCCTCAGGGGGCGGGCTACACCTTC. The V call is TRBV20-1, the J call TRBJ1-2; TRBD1 matches 8 bases. CDR3 length: 11 residues. Germline trimming cut 5 bases from V and 8 bases from J; bases unmatched to any gene: 4. CDR1 and CDR2 from the germline V gene are DFQATT and SNEGSKA (reference sequence).

V usage is TRBV4-2 and J usage is TRBJ1-2, with no clear D. The germline CDR1 and CDR2 sequences are LGHNA and YNFKEQ. Trimming pared 3 bases from V and 7 bases from J, leaving 15 bases between. The CDR3 is made up of 14 amino acids. The CDR3 DNA is TGTGCCAGCAGCCAGATGACGGACTCTGGTGGCTACACCTTC. Translated: CASSQMTDSGGYTF.

The CDR3 region is CASSPTPGPYGYTF. The CDR3, as DNA: TGTGCCAGTAGCCCCACCCCAGGGCCCTATGGCTACACCTTC. This chain joins TRBV19 and TRBJ1-2; D perhaps matches TRBD1 (5 bases). The CDR3 spans 14 residues. Germline loops: CDR1 LNHDA, CDR2 SQIVND (reference sequence). Trimming stripped 6 bases from V and 4 bases from J, with 15 bases between.

This clonotype was detected only a few times. CDR3 sequence (DNA): TGTGCCAGCTCCCGGGACACCGGCACAGATACGCAGTATTTT. Translation gives CASSRDTGTDTQYF. J is TRBJ2-3 and V is TRBV10-3, with D perhaps TRBD1 (6 bases). CDR1 and CDR2 from the germline V gene are ENHRY and SYGVKD. Trimming cost V 10 bases and J 1 base, with 15 bases left between them. This CDR3 region has 14 residues.

This clonotype was observed a few times. V is TRBV10-3 and J is TRBJ2-7; D not certain. The assigned J gene may be wrong: the sequence end matches TRBJ2-1 better. The CDR3 is made up of 9 amino acids. Germline CDR1 ENHRY, CDR2 SYGVKD. The DNA of the CDR3 is TGTGCCATCGCTCCTGAGCAGTTCTTC. It is translated as CAIAPEQFF.

This clonotype has more than one count but fewer than ten. This chain joins TRBV5-5 and TRBJ2-1, with 11 bases fitting TRBD2. The J call is uncertain, as TRBJ2-7 better fits the DNA end. Germline-derived CDR1 and CDR2 are SGHKS and YYEKEE (reference sequence). This CDR3 comprises 16 residues. This chain's CDR3 is CASSPWTSGPTYEQYV. CDR3 nucleotides: TGTGCCAGCAGCCCATGGACTAGCGGGCCTACCTACGAGCAGTACGTC.

The chain combines TRBV6-1 with TRBJ1-2; tentatively, D is TRBD1 (6 bases). Trimming pared 7 bases from V and 0 bases from J, leaving 12 bases between. The CDR3 is 14 residues long. Per the germline V gene, CDR1 is MNHNS and CDR2 is SASEGT. The CDR3 region has the DNA TGTGCCAGCACGAACAGGGAAGCTAACTATGGCTACACCTTC. Its protein is CASTNREANYGYTF.

V usage is TRBV6-6 and J usage is TRBJ1-3; 9 nucleotides align to TRBD1. With 5 bases clipped from V and 4 bases from J, the junction kept 12 bases outside the gene matches. The CDR3 runs 17 residues. Germline V CDR1 and CDR2: MNHNY, SVGAGI (reference sequence). The CDR3 nucleotides are TGTGCCAGCAGTGACGACCGACAGGGGGTAGGAGGAAACACCATATATTTT. This translates into CASSDDRQGVGGNTIYF.

Many counts were recorded for this clonotype. In DNA, the CDR3 is TGTGCCAGCAGCGGCGGGAGGAACACTGAAGCTTTCTTT. Encoded protein: CASSGGRNTEAFF. The genes are TRBV3-1 and TRBJ1-1; D is uncertain. Germline CDR1 LGHDT, CDR2 YNNKEL (reference sequence). The CDR3 contains 13 residues. V was shortened by 5 bases and J by 1 base, with 8 bases between the two germline ends.

The rearrangement links TRBV7-2 to TRBJ1-2; D gene uncertain. The CDR3 runs 15 residues. Trimming left V 0 bases short and J 4 bases short, with 12 bases between. Germline V CDR1 and CDR2: SGHTA, FQGNSA. The CDR3, as DNA: TGTGCCAGCAGCTTAGCGCAGGTGGGATCCTATGGCTACACCTTC. It encodes CASSLAQVGSYGYTF.

This sequence joins TRBV20-1 and TRBJ1-3, with TRBD1 matching 8 bases. The CDR3 runs to 14 residues. The J segment lost 2 bases and the V segment lost 5 bases, leaving 5 bases of the junction unmatched. The germline CDR1 and CDR2 sequences are DFQATT and SNEGSKA (reference sequence). Written as DNA, the CDR3 is TGCAGTGCTCAGACAGGGGTTGCTGGAAACACCATATATTTT. It encodes CSAQTGVAGNTIYF.

The chain uses TRBV27 and TRBJ2-5, with TRBD1 identical over 7 bases. The assigned J gene may be wrong: the sequence end matches TRBJ2-7 better. The CDR3 contains 14 residues. The germline gives CDR1 MNHEY, CDR2 SMNVEV (reference sequence). Written as DNA, the CDR3 is TGTGCCAGCAGTTCGACAGGGAAAGTCCACGAGCAGTACTTC. Encoded protein: CASSSTGKVHEQYF.

The chain employs TRBV11-2 and TRBJ1-1; D perhaps matches TRBD1 (5 bases). Deletions cut 3 bases from V and 3 bases from J, with 11 bases between. CDR1 SGHAT and CDR2 FQNNGV come from the germline V gene. The CDR3 length is 14 residues. The DNA for the CDR3 is TGTGCCAGCAGCTTGGGACTGACTTACACTGAAGCTTTCTTT. This codes for CASSLGLTYTEAFF.

The chain has TRBV7-2 and TRBJ2-3, with 8 bases aligning to TRBD2. V trimming: 2 bases; J trimming: 2 bases; junction bases outside the gene matches: 3. The germline V gene encodes CDR1 SGHTA and CDR2 FQGNSA. This CDR3 is built from 15 residues. As DNA, the CDR3 is TGTGCCAGCAGCTTATCGCGGGGGGACACAGATACGCAGTATTTT. Translation: CASSLSRGDTDTQYF.

The sample holds a few counts of this clonotype. The chain is built from TRBV12-3 or TRBV12-4 and TRBJ1-2; D is unresolved. The CDR3 totals 15 residues. V lost 1 base, J lost 4 bases, and 13 bases lay in between. The CDR3 region has the DNA TGTGCCAGCAGTTTAGTGTGGAGGGCGAGCTATGGCTACACCTTC. Translation gives CASSLVWRASYGYTF.

The sample holds a few counts of this clonotype. The CDR3 DNA is TGTGCCAGCAGCCAAACCCCGGGGGGAGGCTATGGCTACACCTTC. Its protein is CASSQTPGGGYGYTF. The chain couples TRBV28 to TRBJ1-2; D possibly corresponds to TRBD1 (5 bases). Germline loops: CDR1 MDHEN, CDR2 SYDVKM. Trimming removed 6 bases at V and 4 bases at J, with 18 bases between. The CDR3 loop spans 15 amino acids.

This clonotype was picked up a small number of times. This chain uses TRBV7-2 with TRBJ1-1, with 7 bases that match TRBD1. Per germline, CDR1 SGHTA and CDR2 FQGNSA. The ends lost 5 bases at V and 4 bases at J; junction bases unmatched: 7. The CDR3 is 14 amino acids. CDR3 sequence: CASSPPTGLTEAFF. The CDR3 region has the DNA TGTGCCAGCAGCCCCCCGACAGGGCTCACTGAAGCTTTCTTT.

For this clonotype: The junction differs from germline at one of its ends, possibly a read error. The chain carries TRBV29-1 and TRBJ2-2; D perhaps matches TRBD2 (5 bases). Germline-derived CDR1 and CDR2 are SQVTM and ANQGSEA. The CDR3 extends over 14 amino acids. CDR3 bases: TGTAGCGTTGTTCTACGGACTGCGACCGGGGAGCTGTTTTTT. Protein sequence: CSVVLRTATGELFF.

The chain couples TRBV3-1 to TRBJ2-4, with 7 bases matching TRBD2. CDR3 length equals 15 residues. The V gene end was trimmed by 2 bases and the J gene end by 7 bases; junction bases not matched to a gene: 8. Germline-derived CDR1 and CDR2 are LGHDT and YNNKEL (reference sequence). This chain's CDR3 is CASSQSIASGNIQYF. The CDR3 DNA follows: TGTGCCAGCAGCCAAAGTATCGCTAGCGGTAACATTCAGTACTTC.

The CDR3 loop is CASKEQGLLQETQYF. The CDR3, as DNA: TGTGCCAGCAAGGAGCAGGGCTTGCTCCAAGAGACCCAGTACTTC. This chain uses TRBV2 with TRBJ2-5; maybe TRBD1 (5 bases). V was pared by 7 bases and J by 1 base, with 16 bases between. Germline assignment: CDR1 SNHLY and CDR2 FYNNEI. This CDR3 comprises 15 residues.

Notes on this clonotype: An end of the junction does not agree with germline; a read error may underlie this. The chain carries TRBV7-8 and TRBJ2-6; 8 bases map to TRBD2. Germline-derived CDR1 and CDR2 are SGHVS and FQNEAQ. The CDR3 loop spans 19 amino acids. In DNA form, the CDR3 reads TGTGCCAGCAGCCAAGGCAGGCGGGGGGTTTCCTCTGGGGCCGACGTCCTGACTTTC. It yields the protein CASSQGRRGVSSGADVLTF.

This clonotype was counted ten times or more. V and J are TRBV28 and TRBJ2-3; D tentatively fits TRBD1 or TRBD2 (5 bases each). The germline V gene encodes CDR1 MDHEN and CDR2 SYDVKM. V was trimmed by 5 bases and J by 2 bases, leaving 11 bases between them. The CDR3 covers 14 residues. DNA of the CDR3: TGTGCCAGCAGTCCCGGGACCAACACAGATACGCAGTATTTT. Translation: CASSPGTNTDTQYF.

The V gene is TRBV28, the J gene TRBJ1-4, with 9 bases fitting TRBD1. Germline values: CDR1 MDHEN, CDR2 SYDVKM. This CDR3 contains 15 residues. V trimming: 6 bases; J trimming: 7 bases; junction bases outside the gene matches: 9. DNA for the CDR3: TGTGCCAGCAGCGCCCTCGGGACAGGGCCTGAAAAACTGTTTTTT. As protein: CASSALGTGPEKLFF.

This clonotype was observed a few times. The gene calls are TRBV29-1 and TRBJ2-3, with TRBD1 matching over 10 bases. The junction had 3 bases not matched to a gene; V was cut back by 6 bases and J by 3 bases. The CDR3 totals 13 residues. Per the germline V gene, CDR1 is SQVTM and CDR2 is ANQGSEA. For the CDR3, the DNA is TGCAGCGTACAGGGACAGGGGACAGATACGCAGTATTTT. Protein product: CSVQGQGTDTQYF.

The table lists this clonotype with a few counts. This chain uses TRBV6-5 with TRBJ1-1, with no clear D. V lost 4 bases and J lost 11, with 17 bases in between. The CDR3 runs to 13 residues. CDR1 is MNHEY and CDR2 is SVGAGI in the germline V gene. The CDR3 is CASSSSPLTGAFF. The CDR3 DNA reads as TGTGCCAGCAGTTCCAGTCCTTTGACGGGGGCTTTCTTT.

This clonotype has more than one count but fewer than ten. The chain couples TRBV5-1 to TRBJ1-4, with 9 bases fitting TRBD1. The J segment lost 5 bases and the V segment lost 4 bases, leaving 9 bases of the junction unmatched. CDR3 length equals 16 residues. CDR1 and CDR2 (germline): SGHRS, YFSETQ. The CDR3 DNA reads TGCGCCAGCAGCCCGGGTTCGGACAGGGGAAATGAAAAACTGTTTTTT. It encodes CASSPGSDRGNEKLFF.